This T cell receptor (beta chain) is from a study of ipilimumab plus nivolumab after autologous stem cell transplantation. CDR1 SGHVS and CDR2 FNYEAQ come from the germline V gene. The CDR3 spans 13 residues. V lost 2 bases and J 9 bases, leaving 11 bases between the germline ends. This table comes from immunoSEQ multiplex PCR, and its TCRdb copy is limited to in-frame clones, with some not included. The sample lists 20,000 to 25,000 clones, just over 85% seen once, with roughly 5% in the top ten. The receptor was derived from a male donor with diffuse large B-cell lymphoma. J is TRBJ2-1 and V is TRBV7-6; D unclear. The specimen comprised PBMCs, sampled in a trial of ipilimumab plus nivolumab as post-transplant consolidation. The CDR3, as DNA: TGTGCCAGCAGCTTAAATGCGGCCAGTGAGCAGTTCTTC. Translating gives CASSLNAASEQFF.